Listed below are T cell receptor beta chains from one sample, sequenced in a study of response to subunit inactivated influenza vaccine. From the RT-PCR reads, TCRdb called clonotypes with MiXCR, one entry per CDR3 protein. The top ten hold around 6.5% of the sample, which has roughly 700,000 distinct CDR3 sequences, approximately 14% seen once. Specimen: PBMCs from blood, collected 14 to 15 days before vaccination. The receptors stem from a man aged 50 to 60 who received an inactivated influenza vaccine. Each CDR3 is given with its conserved first and last residue.

cdr3_aa | j_call | v_call
CASSFGREETQYF | TRBJ2-5 | TRBV12-3/TRBV12-4
CSVESGWTDTQYF | TRBJ2-3 | TRBV29-1
CASSQAWPSNTGELFF | TRBJ2-2 | TRBV14
CASSLQLGHRGRLETQYF | TRBJ2-5 | TRBV5-1
CASSREARREQYF | TRBJ2-7 | TRBV7-2
CASSQVATASNTEAFF | TRBJ1-1 | TRBV4-1
CASSLRGGEQFF | TRBJ2-1 | TRBV11-2
CASSQLLVPEKDTRNTIYF | TRBJ1-3 | TRBV4-3
CASSARVGRADTQYF | TRBJ2-3 | TRBV6-1
CASSRFGAGSYNEQFF | TRBJ2-1 | TRBV12-3/TRBV12-4
CATSDLWTSGRGDGELFF | TRBJ2-2 | TRBV24-1
CASSSGSVAFF | TRBJ1-1 | TRBV5-1
CASTGNSYEQYF | TRBJ2-7 | TRBV25-1